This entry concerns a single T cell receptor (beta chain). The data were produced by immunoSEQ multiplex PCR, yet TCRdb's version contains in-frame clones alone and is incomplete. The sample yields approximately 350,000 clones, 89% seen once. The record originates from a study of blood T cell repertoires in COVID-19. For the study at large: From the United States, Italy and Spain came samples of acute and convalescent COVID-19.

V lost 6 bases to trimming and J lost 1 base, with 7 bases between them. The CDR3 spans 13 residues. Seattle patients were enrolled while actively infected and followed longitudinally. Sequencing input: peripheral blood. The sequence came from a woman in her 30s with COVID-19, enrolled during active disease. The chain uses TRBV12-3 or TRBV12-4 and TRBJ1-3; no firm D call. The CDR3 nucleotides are TGTGCCAGCAGCCCAGGATCTGGAAACACCATATATTTT. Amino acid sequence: CASSPGSGNTIYF.